These 9 T cell receptor beta chains came from one sample sequenced in a study of shared clonotypes between healthy human individuals. TCRdb's table, derived via immunoSEQ multiplex PCR, lists solely in-frame clones and lacks some. The data hold about 1,800,000 clones, with about 95% observed a single time. In the naive CD8 group, cells lacked CD45RO and were positively selected for CCR7, so terminally differentiated effector memory CD45RA+ cells were left out. The sequenced sample was naive CD8+ T cells sorted from blood. Receptors originate from a man in his late teens or twenties in good health.

Note on this clone: Other DNA sequences of this sample code for an identical CDR3. The J gene is TRBJ2-7, the V gene TRBV30; unclear D gene. V was clipped by 2 bases and J by 3 bases, with 8 bases between them. This CDR3 has 12 residues. The germline V gene encodes CDR1 GTSNPN and CDR2 SVGIG (reference sequence). The CDR3 sequence is CAWSSAGYEQYF. CDR3 DNA: TGTGCCTGGAGTTCGGCAGGCTACGAGCAGTACTTC. Full variable domain (outside the CDR3, taken from reference TRBV30 and TRBJ2-7): SQTIHQWPATLVQPVGSPLSLECTVEGTSNPNLYWYRQAAGRGLQLLFYSVGIGQISSEVPQNLSASRPQDRQFILSSKKLLLSDSGFYLCAWSSAGYEQYFGPGTRLTVT.

The chain has TRBV4-3 and TRBJ2-7; 8 bases map to TRBD2. There are 16 residues in the CDR3. Unmatched junction bases numbered 7, after V lost 0 bases and J lost 3 bases. Per germline, CDR1 LGHNA and CDR2 YSLEER. CDR3 amino acids: CASSQDTSGRLYEQYF. The CDR3 nucleotides read TGCGCCAGCAGCCAAGATACAAGCGGGAGACTCTACGAGCAGTACTTC.

The rearrangement joins TRBV19 to TRBJ2-2; unclear D gene. The length of the CDR3 is 14 residues. V gave up 10 bases and J gave up 3 bases, with 15 bases separating them. Germline CDR1 LNHDA, CDR2 SQIVND (reference sequence). The CDR3 nucleotides read TGTGCCACAACGTACGACGAGTACACCGGGGAGCTGTTTTTT. Its translation is CATTYDEYTGELFF.

The chain recombines TRBV4-1 with TRBJ2-5; weak D call: TRBD2 (5 bases). Matching the DNA end better, TRBJ2-7 makes the J call doubtful. This CDR3 has 16 amino acids. Germline V lookup: CDR1 MGHRA, CDR2 YSYEKL. The CDR3: CASSQDPGEGSYEQYF. Written as DNA, the CDR3 is TGCGCCAGCAGCCAAGATCCCGGGGAAGGATCCTACGAGCAGTACTTC.

The gene calls are TRBV6-1 and TRBJ2-3, with 9 bases identical to TRBD2. Germline loops: CDR1 MNHNS, CDR2 SASEGT. The CDR3 spans 16 residues. V lost 3 bases and J lost 4; bases outside the gene matches: 8. The CDR3, as DNA: TGTGCCAGCAGTGATTCTGGCGGGGGGGCGGCAGATACGCAGTATTTT. Translating it yields CASSDSGGGAADTQYF.

The rearrangement uses TRBV7-9 and TRBJ1-4; D unresolved. The V and J ends lost 5 bases and 5 bases respectively, with 12 bases between them. Germline CDR1 SEHNR, CDR2 FQNEAQ (reference sequence). The CDR3 length is 14 residues. CDR3 residues: CASSPLAGNEKLFF. CDR3 nucleotide sequence: TGTGCCAGCAGCCCGTTGGCGGGGAATGAAAAACTGTTTTTT.

J is TRBJ1-1 and V is TRBV11-2; D not resolved. Per germline, CDR1 SGHAT and CDR2 FQNNGV. Trimming left V 3 bases short and J 1 base short, with 6 bases between. The CDR3 is 13 residues long. CDR3 amino acids: CASSLAQNTEAFF. The CDR3 DNA is TGTGCCAGCAGCTTGGCGCAGAACACTGAAGCTTTCTTT.

The gene calls are TRBV6-1 and TRBJ2-7; 7 bases line up with TRBD1. V lost 4 bases and J lost 1; bases outside the gene matches: 4. The CDR3 runs to 14 residues. CDR1 is MNHNS, CDR2 SASEGT, per germline. The CDR3 is CASSAWDRSYEQYF. Written as DNA, the CDR3 is TGTGCCAGCAGTGCCTGGGACAGATCCTACGAGCAGTACTTC.

The rearrangement joins TRBV13 to TRBJ2-1; possibly TRBD1 for D (6 bases). Germline CDR1 PRHDT, CDR2 FYEKMQ (reference sequence). CDR3 length: 15 amino acids. Trimming left V 0 bases short and J 4 bases short, with 10 bases between. The CDR3 DNA is TGTGCCAGCAGCTTAGGAGACAGGAATTACAATGAGCAGTTCTTC. Its translation is CASSLGDRNYNEQFF.